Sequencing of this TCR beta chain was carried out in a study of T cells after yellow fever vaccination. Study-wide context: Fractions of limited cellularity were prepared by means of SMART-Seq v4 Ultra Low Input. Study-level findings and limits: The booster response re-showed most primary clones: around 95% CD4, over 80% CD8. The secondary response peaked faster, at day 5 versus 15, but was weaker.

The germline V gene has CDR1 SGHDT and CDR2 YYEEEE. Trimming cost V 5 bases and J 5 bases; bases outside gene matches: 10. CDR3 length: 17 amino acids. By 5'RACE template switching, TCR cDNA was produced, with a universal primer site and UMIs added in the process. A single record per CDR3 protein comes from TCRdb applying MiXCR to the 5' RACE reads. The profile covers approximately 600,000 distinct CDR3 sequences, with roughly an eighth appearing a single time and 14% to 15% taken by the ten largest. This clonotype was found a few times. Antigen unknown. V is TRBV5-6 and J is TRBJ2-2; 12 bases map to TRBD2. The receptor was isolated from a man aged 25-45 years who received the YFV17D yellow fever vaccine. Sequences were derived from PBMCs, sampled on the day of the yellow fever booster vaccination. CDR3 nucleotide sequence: TGTGCCAGCAGACGACTAGCGGGAGAGGAGGGGACCGGGGAGCTGTTTTTT. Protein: CASRRLAGEEGTGELFF.